The 27 T cell receptor beta chains presented below share a single source sample, sequenced in a study of tumor and adjacent non-tumor tissue in lung cancer. RNA was extracted from bulk tissue without any cell sorting. This non-tumor lung sample came from over 3 cm beyond the tumor edge. TCRbeta libraries were built with three rounds of nested PCR, modified from ARM-PCR. Via MiXCR, TCRdb re-called the multiplex PCR reads, giving one row per CDR3 protein. The sample holds 60,000 to 80,000 distinct CDR3 sequences, approximately 71% seen once. The sample consisted of distant non-tumor lung tissue. These TCRs come from a woman aged 45 to 65 with non-small cell lung cancer.

Regarding this clonotype: This clone may be a read error of a much larger clone one base away. The J gene is TRBJ2-5, the V gene TRBV6-1; TRBD2 matches at 8 bases. Germline assignment: CDR1 MNHNS and CDR2 SASEGT. The CDR3 covers 15 residues. The V and J ends lost 7 bases and 5 bases, in that order; junction bases with no gene match: 12. Here the CDR3 reads CASIAGAAGDETQYF. The CDR3, as DNA: TGTGCCAGCATCGCTGGGGCAGCGGGAGACGAGACCCAGTACTTC.

As regards this clonotype: The conserved closing phenylalanine or tryptophan is absent in this CDR3, likely reflecting a read error. This chain uses TRBV11-1 with TRBJ2-6; possibly TRBD1 for D (6 bases). Germline V gene sequence: CDR1 SGHAT, CDR2 FQDESV (reference sequence). CDR3 length: 17 amino acids. The CDR3, as DNA: TGTGCCAGCAGCTTAGGACAGGCGACATCTGGGGTCAACGTCCTGACTTAC. Protein sequence: CASSLGQATSGVNVLTY.

Worth noting for this clonotype: An end of the junction does not agree with germline; a read error may underlie this. The chain carries TRBV29-1 and TRBJ1-1; 9 nucleotides line up with TRBD1. Germline V lookup: CDR1 SQVTM, CDR2 ANQGSEA. The CDR3 covers 13 residues. The CDR3 here is CSMPGTGNTEAFF. For the CDR3, the DNA is TGCAGCATGCCCGGGACAGGGAACACCGAAGCTTTCTTT.

The chain employs TRBV19 and TRBJ1-2; D is uncertain. The CDR3 totals 13 residues. The V end lost 3 bases, the J end lost 2 bases, and 7 bases lay between the germline ends. CDR1 is LNHDA and CDR2 is SQIVND in the germline V gene (reference sequence). DNA of the CDR3: TGTGCCAGTAGTATGGCCGAGAACTATGGCTACACCTTC. Its translation is CASSMAENYGYTF. Full variable domain (missing parts from reference TRBV19 and TRBJ1-2): DGGITQSPKYLFRKEGQNVTLSCEQNLNHDAMYWYRQDPGQGLRLIYYSQIVNDFQKGDIAEGYSVSREKKESFPLTVTSAQKNPTAFYLCASSMAENYGYTFGSGTRLTVV.

As regards this clonotype: The junction shows a germline mismatch at one end, possibly a read error. The CDR3 region has the DNA TGTGGCAGCAGTGAAGGTGGCGCACCGAGCAATGAGCAGTCCTTC. Translated: CGSSEGGAPSNEQSF. The chain has TRBV6-1 and TRBJ2-1; the D is unclear. Germline-derived CDR1 and CDR2 are MNHNS and SASEGT. There are 15 residues in the CDR3.

As for this clonotype: A much larger clone differs from this one at a single base, so this may be a read error. The chain recombines TRBV12-3 or TRBV12-4 with TRBJ2-2; D remains unclear. The CDR3 covers 12 residues. V was pared by 6 bases and J by 8 bases, with 10 bases between. The CDR3 bases are TGTGCCAGCAGCCCCTGGGTGGGGGAGCTGTTTTTT. As protein: CASSPWVGELFF.

As for this clonotype: An end of the junction does not agree with germline; a read error may underlie this. Written as DNA, the CDR3 is TGCGTCAGCAGCCAAGATCGCGTTCCAGCAGGAGGGCAAGATACGCAGTATTTT. Its protein product is CVSSQDRVPAGGQDTQYF. The rearrangement uses TRBV4-1 and TRBJ2-3, with D maybe TRBD2 (6 bases). The CDR3 contains 18 residues. Germline CDR1 reads MGHRA; CDR2 reads YSYEKL.

To note about this clonotype: One end of the junction fails to match germline, which may point to a read error. This chain uses TRBV4-2 with TRBJ2-5; no reliable D call. The length of the CDR3 is 14 residues. Germline V gene sequence: CDR1 LGHNA, CDR2 YNFKEQ. This chain's CDR3 is CASSQASSQETHYF. CDR3 coding DNA: TGTGCCAGTAGCCAAGCGAGCAGCCAAGAGACCCATTACTTC.

This clonotype was recorded many times. This chain links TRBV6-1 with TRBJ1-5; D gene uncertain. Germline CDR1 is MNHNS and CDR2 is SASEGT. The CDR3 runs to 15 residues. V lost 6 bases and J 0 bases, leaving 12 bases between the germline ends. The CDR3 loop reads CASRVSADSNQPQHF. The CDR3 DNA sequence: TGTGCCAGCAGGGTTAGCGCAGATAGCAATCAGCCCCAGCATTTT.

The sample holds a few counts of this clonotype. A much larger clone lies a single base off, so this may be a read error. This CDR3 fails to terminate in the conserved phenylalanine or tryptophan, so it likely reflects a read error. This chain links TRBV6-6 with TRBJ2-1; 7 nucleotides match TRBD2. The germline V gene encodes CDR1 MNHNY and CDR2 SVGAGI (reference sequence). The CDR3 runs to 16 residues. J gave up 0 bases and V 2 bases, and 4 bases lay outside the gene matches. DNA of the CDR3: TGTGCCAGCAGTTACCCTTCTAGCGGCTCCTACAATGAGCAGTTCTCC. Protein: CASSYPSSGSYNEQFS.

Note on this clonotype: One end of the junction does not line up with germline, which may come from a read error. The rearrangement joins TRBV4-2 to TRBJ1-5; D gene unclear. In germline, CDR1 is LGHNA, CDR2 YNFKEQ. CDR3 size: 17 residues. The CDR3 bases are TGTGTCAGCAGCCTCTTTTGGGTCAGAGAGGCAAATCAGCCCCAGCATTTT. Protein sequence: CVSSLFWVREANQPQHF.

In this sample, this clonotype turned up a few times. J is TRBJ2-7 and V is TRBV13, with 10 bases lining up with TRBD2. V gave up 5 bases and J gave up 7 bases; unmatched junction bases: 14. Germline V CDR1 and CDR2: PRHDT, FYEKMQ (reference sequence). The CDR3 length is 16 residues. The CDR3 coding sequence is TGTGCCAGCAGCCCCCCCCCCCAGCGGGAGGGGAGAGAGCAGTACTTC. Its translation is CASSPPPQREGREQYF.

In the case of this clonotype: A clone one base away is much larger, so this may be a read error. This CDR3 is CSARDRSFQLNSLLHF. As DNA, the CDR3 is TGCAGTGCTAGAGATCGGTCCTTCCAACTCAATTCACTCCTCCACTTT. The V and J genes are TRBV20-1 and TRBJ1-6; D gene uncertain. Germline assignment: CDR1 DFQATT and CDR2 SNEGSKA (reference sequence). The CDR3 length is 16 residues.

Regarding this clonotype: An end of the junction differs from the germline gene, which may be a read error. The J gene is TRBJ2-1, the V gene TRBV6-5; D unclear. The CDR3 runs 14 residues. Germline assignment: CDR1 MNHEY and CDR2 SVGAGI. The CDR3 is CASTYGSYYNEQFF. The DNA for the CDR3 is TGTGCCAGCACTTACGGAAGCTACTACAATGAGCAGTTCTTC.

Turning to this clonotype: Relative to the germline gene, one junction end is altered; a read error may explain this. The V call is TRBV20-1, the J call TRBJ1-2, with a possible D match to TRBD1 (6 bases). CDR1 and CDR2 (germline): DFQATT, SNEGSKA (reference sequence). CDR3 length: 13 amino acids. CDR3: CSTRDQGLDSYTF. CDR3 nucleotides: TGCAGTACTAGAGATCAGGGCCTGGACAGTTACACCTTC.

This clonotype is a singleton in its sample. A much more abundant neighbour one base away suggests this may be a read error. The chain combines TRBV6-2 or TRBV6-3 with TRBJ2-7; D not resolved. Looked up from germline, CDR1 is MNHEY and CDR2 is SVGEGT. This CDR3 is 14 amino acids long. The CDR3 DNA is TGTGCCAACAGTCCCCATATTGGCTTCTACGAGCAGTACTTC. It encodes CANSPHIGFYEQYF.

As concerns this clonotype: This sequence may be a read error, since a much larger clone differs from it by one base. This chain joins TRBV12-3 or TRBV12-4 and TRBJ1-1; 7 nucleotides align to TRBD1. This CDR3 region has 15 residues. V was clipped by 6 bases and J by 0 bases; unmatched bases: 7. Here the CDR3 reads CASSAARGLNTEAFF. DNA for the CDR3: TGTGCCAGCAGCGCGGCGAGGGGGCTGAACACTGAAGCTTTCTTT.

This clonotype appeared once. Being one base from a much bigger clone, this may be a read error. A read error is likely, as this CDR3 ends without the conserved phenylalanine or tryptophan. The CDR3: CASSLGDTQYY. The CDR3 region has the DNA TGTGCCAGCAGTTTAGGAGATACGCAGTATTAT. The rearrangement joins TRBV12-3 or TRBV12-4 to TRBJ2-3; D gene ambiguous. The CDR3 length is 11 residues. V was trimmed by 1 base and J by 5 bases, leaving 1 base between them.

Details on this clonotype: Compared with germline, one end of the junction differs, possibly owing to a read error. The chain carries TRBV4-1 and TRBJ2-2, with TRBD2 matching 12 bases. The CDR3 totals 18 residues. Per germline, CDR1 MGHRA and CDR2 YSYEKL. The CDR3 loop reads CANSRQVRTSGDTGELFF. The DNA for the CDR3 is TGCGCCAACAGCCGACAAGTTCGGACTAGCGGGGACACCGGGGAGCTGTTTTTT.

This clonotype showed up just once. A much bigger clone sits one base away, suggesting this may be a read error. The chain recombines TRBV20-1 with TRBJ1-4, with D possibly matching TRBD1 (6 bases). The V end was cut by 2 bases, the J end by 9 bases, with 16 bases between. Per the germline V gene, CDR1 is DFQATT and CDR2 is SNEGSKA (reference sequence). The CDR3 loop spans 14 amino acids. The CDR3 region has the DNA TGCAGTGCTAGACTGGGACAAGGTCTGAAAAAACTGTTTTTT. It encodes CSARLGQGLKKLFF.

To note about this clonotype: This sequence may be a read error, since a much larger clone differs from it by one base. Here the CDR3 reads CSLEPGTETQYF. The CDR3 coding sequence is TGCAGCCTTGAGCCGGGAACAGAGACCCAGTACTTC. The chain joins TRBV29-1 to TRBJ2-5; D is perhaps TRBD2 (5 bases). CDR1 is SQVTM, CDR2 ANQGSEA, per germline. This CDR3 region has 12 residues.

As for this clonotype: At one end the junction does not follow the germline gene, possibly because of a read error. The CDR3 DNA sequence: TGCAGTGTTCAGGGGCTAGTGGGAACTAGCTCCTACGTGCAGTACTTC. Its translation is CSVQGLVGTSSYVQYF. This rearrangement joins TRBV20-1 to TRBJ2-7; D is perhaps TRBD1 or TRBD2 (6 bases each). CDR3 length: 16 residues. Germline V CDR1 and CDR2: DFQATT, SNEGSKA (reference sequence).

The chain recombines TRBV7-8 with TRBJ1-4; 8 bases agree with TRBD1. The germline CDR1 and CDR2 sequences are SGHVS and FQNEAQ. Trimming cost V 0 bases and J 4 bases; bases outside gene matches: 4. The CDR3 loop spans 16 amino acids. CDR3 loop: CASSLAFGQGNEKLFF. The DNA for the CDR3 is TGTGCCAGCAGCTTAGCTTTTGGACAGGGTAATGAAAAACTGTTTTTT.

Comments on this clonotype: This may come from a read error, since a much larger clone is one base off. The J gene is TRBJ2-5, the V gene TRBV29-1, with no clear D. Germline V lookup: CDR1 SQVTM, CDR2 ANQGSEA. CDR3 size: 10 residues. The V end lost 1 base, the J end lost 4 bases, and 1 base lay between the germline ends. The CDR3: CSVEGETQYF. CDR3 DNA: TGCAGCGTTGAAGGAGAGACCCAGTACTTC.

This clonotype turned up a few times. A much more abundant neighbour one base away suggests this may be a read error. This chain's CDR3 is CASSEDRGRTDMQYF. CDR3 bases: TGTGCCAGCAGTGAAGACAGGGGTAGGACAGATATGCAGTATTTT. The chain links TRBV2 to TRBJ2-3; 7 bases line up with TRBD1. The CDR3 spans 15 residues. Germline V gives CDR1 SNHLY, CDR2 FYNNEI. The full variable domain, completed using reference TRBV2 and TRBJ2-3, is EPEVTQTPSHQVTQMGQEVILRCVPISNHLYFYWYRQILGQKVEFLVSFYNNEISEKSEIFDDQFSVERPDGSNFTLKIRSTKLEDSAMYFCASSEDRGRTDMQYFGPGTRLTVL.

Details on this clonotype: This sequence may be a read error, since a much larger clone differs from it by one base. Because the CDR3 is missing its conserved closing phenylalanine or tryptophan, this is likely a read error. The chain employs TRBV20-1 and TRBJ2-3, with D perhaps TRBD1 or TRBD2 (6 bases each). V was shortened by 4 bases and J by 0 bases, with 14 bases between the two germline ends. The CDR3 runs 15 residues. The germline gives CDR1 DFQATT, CDR2 SNEGSKA (reference sequence). CDR3 in amino acids: CSAIGGGPSTDTQYI. Here the CDR3 DNA reads TGCAGTGCTATAGGAGGGGGGCCTAGCACAGATACGCAGTATATT.

With regard to this clonotype: At one end, the junction sequence differs from germline, possibly due to a read error. The rearrangement joins TRBV12-3 or TRBV12-4 to TRBJ1-2, with 7 bases aligning to TRBD1. CDR3 length: 14 residues. The CDR3 bases are TGTGCCAGCAGTCGACAGGGACGGTCCTATGGCTACTCATTC. The encoded protein is CASSRQGRSYGYSF.